Presented here are 5 T cell receptor beta chains from one specimen sequenced in a study of PD-L1 blockade in urothelial cancer. The time point here: peripheral blood 6 weeks after treatment start. Repertoires were generated with immunoSEQ multiplex PCR, while TCRdb's copy carries only in-frame clones and drops some. The data show 65,000 to 85,000 clones, approximately 90% seen once. The sequenced sample was PBMCs, obtained around atezolizumab (anti-PD-L1) treatment. The receptors were sampled from a woman older than 75 with urothelial cancer.

This clone was recorded only once. The chain carries TRBV9 and TRBJ1-1; D gene ambiguous. This CDR3 is 14 amino acids long. V was cut by 1 base and J by 7 bases, with 14 bases left in between. Germline lookup yields CDR1 SGDLS and CDR2 YYNGEE. This chain's CDR3 is CASSVSPLEGEAFF. CDR3 nucleotide sequence: TGTGCCAGCAGCGTAAGCCCCCTGGAGGGTGAAGCTTTCTTT.

J is TRBJ2-6 and V is TRBV10-1, with 9 nucleotides matching TRBD2. Germline V gene sequence: CDR1 WNHNN, CDR2 SYGVQD (reference sequence). V dropped 2 bases and J dropped 13; count of bases not matched to a gene: 0. This CDR3 is 12 amino acids long. The DNA of the CDR3 is TGCGCCAGCAGTGAGGCGGGGGGGGTCCTGACTTTC. Amino acids: CASSEAGGVLTF.

J is TRBJ1-2 and V is TRBV6-5; weak D call: TRBD1 (5 bases). The germline gives CDR1 MNHEY, CDR2 SVGAGI. The CDR3 runs to 13 residues. The ends were cut back, 0 bases at V and 4 bases at J, with 6 bases in the middle. In nucleotides, the CDR3 is TGTGCCAGCAGTTACTCGACAGTCTATGGCTACACCTTC. It translates to CASSYSTVYGYTF.

V is TRBV28 and J is TRBJ1-5, with D perhaps matching TRBD1 (5 bases). V was trimmed by 6 bases and J by 4 bases, leaving 16 bases between them. CDR1 and CDR2 (germline): MDHEN, SYDVKM. The CDR3 is 15 amino acids. The CDR3 protein is CASSRPGQGNQPQHF. The CDR3 DNA reads as TGTGCCAGCAGCCGTCCAGGGCAGGGTAATCAGCCCCAGCATTTT.

The chain has TRBV7-3 and TRBJ1-1; TRBD1 agrees at 10 bases. CDR3 length: 16 residues. Germline CDR1 is SGHTA and CDR2 is FQGTGA. V dropped 0 bases and J dropped 1; count of bases not matched to a gene: 2. This CDR3 reads CASSLTWDRGNTEAFF. CDR3 coding DNA: TGTGCCAGCAGCTTAACGTGGGACAGGGGGAACACTGAAGCTTTCTTT.